This is a list of T cell receptor beta chains from one sample in a study of response to subunit inactivated influenza vaccine. In TCRdb, the RT-PCR reads were re-called with MiXCR into one record per CDR3 protein. Among approximately 500,000 distinct CDR3 sequences listed, over 10% were seen once. The source was PBMCs from blood, collected more than 35 days after vaccination. These receptors all come from a man aged 45-65 years who received an inactivated influenza vaccine. Both conserved end residues are part of each CDR3. D genes are given only for firm matches. Clone size, where shown, is once, few, many, or a class for clones that have expanded.

TRBJ2-1,-,TRBV29-1,TRBD2,CSVEEWSGIRGEQFF,TGCAGCGTTGAAGAGTGGAGCGGGATACGGGGTGAGCAGTTCTTC
TRBJ2-7,-,TRBV6-2/TRBV6-3,TRBD2,CASRRLADPIYEQYF,TGTGCCAGCCGAAGACTAGCGGATCCGATCTACGAGCAGTACTTC
TRBJ1-1,-,TRBV20-1,-,CRAGSSVAFF,TGCAGGGCAGGGAGCTCTGTAGCTTTCTTT
TRBJ2-3,few,TRBV28,-,CASSPLDTTSARHTQYF,TGTGCCAGCAGTCCCCTGGACACAACGTCCGCCCGTCATACGCAGTATTTT
TRBJ2-5,once,TRBV6-5,TRBD1,CASSYLDRVETQYF,TGTGCCAGCAGTTACTTGGACAGGGTAGAGACCCAGTACTTC
TRBJ2-2,few,TRBV28,TRBD2,CASSLNPLAGNTGELFF,TGTGCCAGCAGTTTAAACCCCCTAGCGGGGAACACCGGGGAGCTGTTTTTT
TRBJ2-5,-,TRBV12-3/TRBV12-4,-,CASSTKVTQYF,TGTGCCAGTTCCACTAAGGTGACCCAGTACTTC
TRBJ2-1,-,TRBV20-1,TRBD2,CSARAGGVYNEQFF,TGCAGTGCTAGAGCGGGAGGGGTTTACAATGAGCAGTTCTTC
TRBJ1-5,few,TRBV6-2/TRBV6-3,-,CASSYGQTSNQPQHF,TGTGCCAGCAGTTACGGACAAACTAGCAATCAGCCCCAGCATTTT
TRBJ2-5,-,TRBV6-5,TRBD1,CASSYSQGLQETQYF,TGTGCCAGCAGTTACTCACAGGGGTTGCAAGAGACCCAGTACTTC
TRBJ2-5,-,TRBV21-1,-,CASSPTVQETQYF,TGTGCCAGCAGCCCCACGGTCCAAGAGACCCAGTACTTC
TRBJ2-7,-,TRBV12-3/TRBV12-4,-,CASSLERRTGEQYF,TGTGCCAGCAGTTTAGAGAGGCGGACCGGCGAGCAGTACTTC
TRBJ1-2,-,TRBV6-6,-,CASSYEDSYGYTF,TGTGCCAGCAGTTACGAGGACAGTTATGGCTACACCTTC
TRBJ1-1,-,TRBV5-1,-,CASSLNDLMNTEAFF,TGCGCCAGCAGCTTGAACGACCTCATGAACACTGAAGCTTTCTTT
TRBJ1-6,-,TRBV7-9,-,CASSAGGKLPGSPLHF,TGTGCCAGTTCGGCGGGAGGGAAGCTGCCGGGTTCACCCCTCCACTTT
TRBJ1-1,many,TRBV5-1,TRBD1,CASSFAGTGTNTEAFF,TGCGCCAGCAGCTTTGCCGGGACAGGGACGAACACTGAAGCTTTCTTT
TRBJ1-1,few,TRBV7-9,-,CASFPEGNFEAFF,TGTGCCAGCTTCCCGGAGGGAAATTTTGAAGCTTTCTTT
TRBJ2-7,-,TRBV28,TRBD1,CASSVTGVSYEQYF,TGTGCCAGCAGCGTTACAGGGGTTTCCTACGAGCAGTACTTC
TRBJ2-7,few,TRBV6-2/TRBV6-3,-,CASSWDNARSSYEQYF,TGTGCCAGCAGCTGGGATAACGCGAGGAGCTCCTACGAGCAGTACTTC
TRBJ2-5,-,TRBV7-6,-,CASSFPRALRKQETQYF,TGTGCCAGCAGCTTCCCTAGGGCACTACGAAAGCAAGAGACCCAGTACTTC
TRBJ1-1,-,TRBV30,-,CAHAGSGTEAFF,TGTGCCCACGCGGGATCGGGCACTGAAGCTTTCTTT
TRBJ2-3,-,TRBV7-8,-,CASSLLFGASTDTQYF,TGTGCCAGCAGCCTCCTCTTTGGGGCGAGCACAGATACGCAGTATTTT
TRBJ1-2,many,TRBV6-5,TRBD1,CASSYAGGNYGYTF,TGTGCCAGCAGTTACGCAGGGGGCAACTATGGCTACACCTTC
TRBJ2-1,few,TRBV5-8,-,CASSLAAGGPSYNEQFF,TGTGCCAGCAGCTTGGCCGCGGGCGGGCCGTCCTACAATGAGCAGTTCTTC
TRBJ2-7,-,TRBV18,TRBD1,CASSRTGTEVAYEQYF,TGTGCCAGCTCACGGACCGGGACAGAAGTCGCCTACGAGCAGTACTTC
TRBJ1-3,-,TRBV28,-,CASSLGGSFSSGNTIYF,TGTGCCAGCAGTTTAGGGGGGTCTTTCAGCTCTGGAAACACCATATATTTT
TRBJ2-1,few,TRBV29-1,TRBD2,CSVTPTSDEQFF,TGCAGCGTCACCCCTACTAGCGACGAGCAGTTCTTC
TRBJ2-7,-,TRBV5-1,TRBD1,CASSFQDRVYEQYF,TGCGCCAGCAGCTTCCAAGACAGGGTGTACGAGCAGTACTTC
TRBJ1-1,few,TRBV29-1,-,CSGWGGTEAFF,TGCAGCGGGTGGGGGGGCACTGAAGCTTTCTTT
TRBJ2-3,-,TRBV4-3,-,CASSQDFGISTDTQYF,TGCGCCAGCAGCCAAGATTTCGGTATTAGCACAGATACGCAGTATTTT
TRBJ2-2,few,TRBV7-9,-,CASSLDRTENTGELFF,TGTGCCAGCAGCTTAGATCGGACAGAGAACACCGGGGAGCTGTTTTTT
TRBJ2-5,few,TRBV7-9,TRBD1,CASSPVQGVRETQYF,TGTGCCAGCAGCCCGGTCCAGGGGGTGAGAGAGACCCAGTACTTC
TRBJ2-2,many,TRBV6-2/TRBV6-3,-,CASSYSIDTGELFF,TGTGCCAGCAGTTACTCGATAGACACCGGGGAGCTGTTTTTT
TRBJ2-5,few,TRBV7-9,-,CASSTGIQETQYF,TGTGCCAGCAGCACCGGGATTCAAGAGACCCAGTACTTC
TRBJ1-4,few,TRBV7-9,-,CASSLDGHNEKLFF,TGTGCCAGCAGCTTAGATGGGCATAATGAAAAACTGTTTTTT
TRBJ2-2,few,TRBV20-1,-,CSARTENTGELFF,TGCAGTGCTAGAACAGAGAACACCGGGGAGCTGTTTTTT
TRBJ2-5,-,TRBV20-1,TRBD2,CSARGNRGLAIETQYF,TGCAGTGCTAGAGGGAATAGGGGACTAGCGATAGAGACCCAGTACTTC
TRBJ2-4,few,TRBV27,-,CASSWGKGNIQYF,TGTGCCAGCAGTTGGGGTAAAGGAAACATTCAGTACTTC
TRBJ2-2,-,TRBV14,-,CASSQWYGVGTGELFF,TGTGCCAGCAGCCAATGGTATGGGGTTGGCACCGGGGAGCTGTTTTTT
TRBJ1-1,many,TRBV20-1,-,CSARADTGTEAFF,TGCAGTGCTAGAGCGGACACCGGCACTGAAGCTTTCTTT
TRBJ2-7,-,TRBV7-2,TRBD1,CASSPGTGENEQYF,TGTGCCAGCAGTCCAGGGACAGGGGAAAACGAGCAGTACTTC
TRBJ2-7,few,TRBV20-1,TRBD1,CSAREVGQYYEQYF,TGCAGTGCTAGAGAGGTGGGACAGTACTACGAGCAGTACTTC
TRBJ2-2,-,TRBV12-3/TRBV12-4,-,CASNPGRVPTGELFF,TGTGCCAGCAACCCTGGGCGGGTGCCCACCGGGGAGCTGTTTTTT
TRBJ2-6,few,TRBV6-5,TRBD1,CASSYSIPRDSSGANVLTF,TGTGCCAGCAGTTACTCGATCCCTCGGGACAGCTCTGGGGCCAACGTCCTGACTTTC
TRBJ1-6,-,TRBV6-1,TRBD1,CASRSQNRGTVNSPLHF,TGTGCCAGCAGATCTCAAAACCGTGGGACAGTTAATTCACCCCTCCACTTT